The rows below give T cell receptor beta chains drawn from one sample of a study of T cell responses to AZD1222 COVID-19 vaccine. Using immunoSEQ multiplex PCR, the repertoire was profiled, and TCRdb retains in-frame clones only, with some absent. The repertoire holds about 180,000 clones, with around 90% as singletons. This material consisted of peripheral blood, taken 28 days after the second AZD1222 dose. The source of these receptors is an adult who received the AZD1222 COVID-19 vaccine. CDR3s include the opening cysteine and the closing phenylalanine or tryptophan. The D gene is left open where the match is weak. Not all rows give a size; the values are once, few, many and, for expanded clones, a class.

clone_size: NA; d_call: NA; v_call: TRBV6-5; j_call: TRBJ2-3; cdr3_length: 15; cdr3_nt: TGTGCCAGCAGTCCGACGAGGGGTGGTGCAGATACGCAGTATTTT; cdr3_aa: CASSPTRGGADTQYF
clone_size: NA; d_call: TRBD2; v_call: TRBV5-6; j_call: TRBJ2-7; cdr3_length: 15; cdr3_nt: TGTGCCAGCAGCTTTAGCGGGGGGCTATCCTACGAGCAGTACTTC; cdr3_aa: CASSFSGGLSYEQYF
clone_size: NA; d_call: NA; v_call: TRBV11-2; j_call: TRBJ2-7; cdr3_length: 12; cdr3_nt: TGTGCCAGCAGCTTAGTGGGCGACGAGCAGTACTTC; cdr3_aa: CASSLVGDEQYF
clone_size: NA; d_call: TRBD1; v_call: TRBV28; j_call: TRBJ1-6; cdr3_length: 16; cdr3_nt: TGTGCCAGCAGGACGGGACAGAGCTCCTATAATTCACCCCTCCACTTT; cdr3_aa: CASRTGQSSYNSPLHF
clone_size: NA; d_call: TRBD1; v_call: TRBV3-1/TRBV3-2; j_call: TRBJ1-2; cdr3_length: 17; cdr3_nt: TGTGCCAGCAGCCAAGATCCTTGGACAGGGATGAACTATGGCTACACCTTC; cdr3_aa: CASSQDPWTGMNYGYTF
clone_size: NA; d_call: NA; v_call: TRBV11-2; j_call: TRBJ1-4; cdr3_length: 13; cdr3_nt: TGTGCCAGCACGCGTCCCTCGGAGGAAAAACTGTTTTTT; cdr3_aa: CASTRPSEEKLFF
clone_size: NA; d_call: NA; v_call: TRBV2; j_call: TRBJ1-6; cdr3_length: 14; cdr3_nt: TGTGCCAGCAGGAGAAGGTTCTATAATTCACCCCTCCACTTT; cdr3_aa: CASRRRFYNSPLHF
clone_size: NA; d_call: NA; v_call: TRBV7-3; j_call: TRBJ2-2; cdr3_length: 13; cdr3_nt: TGTGCCAGCAGTCGGGACCCGGCTGGGGAGCTGTTTTTT; cdr3_aa: CASSRDPAGELFF
clone_size: NA; d_call: NA; v_call: TRBV12-3/TRBV12-4; j_call: TRBJ1-5; cdr3_length: 13; cdr3_nt: TGTGCCAGCAGTTTAGAAGAGGGCCAGCCCCAGCATTTT; cdr3_aa: CASSLEEGQPQHF
clone_size: NA; d_call: NA; v_call: TRBV7-7; j_call: TRBJ1-4; cdr3_length: 15; cdr3_nt: TGTGCCAGCAGCTTACCCCAGGGGACTAATGAAAAACTGTTTTTT; cdr3_aa: CASSLPQGTNEKLFF
clone_size: few; d_call: NA; v_call: TRBV11-2; j_call: TRBJ2-5; cdr3_length: 16; cdr3_nt: TGTGCCAGCAGCTTATACGGGACGCTAGAAGGTCAGACCCAGTACTTC; cdr3_aa: CASSLYGTLEGQTQYF
clone_size: NA; d_call: NA; v_call: TRBV10-3; j_call: TRBJ2-7; cdr3_length: 14; cdr3_nt: TGTGCCATCAGTGGCCAACAGGGAACCTACGAGCAGTACTTC; cdr3_aa: CAISGQQGTYEQYF
clone_size: NA; d_call: NA; v_call: TRBV28; j_call: TRBJ2-2; cdr3_length: 13; cdr3_nt: TGTGCCAGCAGCCCTGCCGGGGCCGGGGAGCTGTTTTTT; cdr3_aa: CASSPAGAGELFF
clone_size: NA; d_call: NA; v_call: TRBV27; j_call: TRBJ1-1; cdr3_length: 13; cdr3_nt: TGTGCCAGCAGCATACTTCAGGGGACTGAAGCTTTCTTT; cdr3_aa: CASSILQGTEAFF
clone_size: NA; d_call: TRBD1; v_call: TRBV28; j_call: TRBJ2-5; cdr3_length: 15; cdr3_nt: TGTGCCAGCAGTCCAACAGGGGGCCCGCCCGAGACCCAGTACTTC; cdr3_aa: CASSPTGGPPETQYF
clone_size: NA; d_call: TRBD1; v_call: TRBV7-9; j_call: TRBJ2-2; cdr3_length: 15; cdr3_nt: TGTGCCAGCAGCTTAAACAGGGGCGGGACCGGGGAGCTGTTTTTT; cdr3_aa: CASSLNRGGTGELFF
clone_size: NA; d_call: TRBD1; v_call: TRBV18; j_call: TRBJ1-6; cdr3_length: 15; cdr3_nt: TGTGCCAGCTCACCTGGGGGCAGGGGGAATTCACCCCTCCACTTT; cdr3_aa: CASSPGGRGNSPLHF
clone_size: few; d_call: NA; v_call: TRBV7-7; j_call: TRBJ2-6; cdr3_length: 13; cdr3_nt: TGTGCCACCCAGGGATTAGGGGCCAACGTCCTGACTTTC; cdr3_aa: CATQGLGANVLTF
clone_size: NA; d_call: TRBD1; v_call: TRBV6-2/TRBV6-3; j_call: TRBJ1-5; cdr3_length: 15; cdr3_nt: TGTGCCAGCAGTGGCACGGGACAGGGGAATCAGCCCCAGCATTTT; cdr3_aa: CASSGTGQGNQPQHF
clone_size: NA; d_call: TRBD1; v_call: TRBV2; j_call: TRBJ1-2; cdr3_length: 14; cdr3_nt: TGTGCCAGCAGTGGAACAGGGGCTAACTATGGCTACACCTTC; cdr3_aa: CASSGTGANYGYTF
clone_size: once; d_call: TRBD1; v_call: TRBV7-6; j_call: TRBJ2-1; cdr3_length: 16; cdr3_nt: TGTGCCAGCAGCTTAGGGACAGGGGATGGTTACAATGAGCAGTTCTTC; cdr3_aa: CASSLGTGDGYNEQFF
clone_size: once; d_call: NA; v_call: TRBV19; j_call: TRBJ1-5; cdr3_length: 14; cdr3_nt: TGTGCCAGTACCGAGACTGGAGGGGATCAGCCCCAGCATTTT; cdr3_aa: CASTETGGDQPQHF
clone_size: NA; d_call: NA; v_call: TRBV11-3; j_call: TRBJ2-3; cdr3_length: 14; cdr3_nt: TGTGCCAGCAGCTTAGTAGGTGGCTCGGATACGCAGTATTTT; cdr3_aa: CASSLVGGSDTQYF
clone_size: NA; d_call: NA; v_call: TRBV7-2; j_call: TRBJ2-1; cdr3_length: 13; cdr3_nt: TGTGCCAGCAGCCACTCTAGCAGGAATGAGCAGTTCTTC; cdr3_aa: CASSHSSRNEQFF
clone_size: NA; d_call: TRBD2; v_call: TRBV3-1/TRBV3-2; j_call: TRBJ2-7; cdr3_length: 14; cdr3_nt: TGTGCCAGCAGCCCGGGACTAGCTGAGAATGAGCAGTACTTC; cdr3_aa: CASSPGLAENEQYF
clone_size: NA; d_call: NA; v_call: TRBV4-3; j_call: TRBJ2-3; cdr3_length: 13; cdr3_nt: TGCGCCAGCAGCCACACAGCTACAGATACGCAGTATTTT; cdr3_aa: CASSHTATDTQYF
clone_size: NA; d_call: TRBD2; v_call: TRBV10-3; j_call: TRBJ2-5; cdr3_length: 14; cdr3_nt: TGTGCCATCAGGTCTAGCGGAGTAAAAGAGACCCAGTACTTC; cdr3_aa: CAIRSSGVKETQYF
clone_size: NA; d_call: NA; v_call: TRBV6-6; j_call: TRBJ1-2; cdr3_length: 15; cdr3_nt: TGTGCCACCGCCCCTACAGCGGCAGGGGACTATGGCTACACCTTC; cdr3_aa: CATAPTAAGDYGYTF
clone_size: few; d_call: NA; v_call: TRBV6-5; j_call: TRBJ2-1; cdr3_length: 15; cdr3_nt: TGTGCCAGCAGTTACGGCACAGGAACGTACAATGAGCAGTTCTTC; cdr3_aa: CASSYGTGTYNEQFF
clone_size: NA; d_call: TRBD1; v_call: TRBV27; j_call: TRBJ1-1; cdr3_length: 13; cdr3_nt: TGTGCCAGCAGCATCAGGGGGACCACTGAAGCTTTCTTT; cdr3_aa: CASSIRGTTEAFF
clone_size: NA; d_call: NA; v_call: TRBV18; j_call: TRBJ2-3; cdr3_length: 15; cdr3_nt: TGTGCCAGCTCTCCGCAGGCAGCGGATACAGATACGCAGTATTTT; cdr3_aa: CASSPQAADTDTQYF
clone_size: NA; d_call: NA; v_call: TRBV6-5; j_call: TRBJ2-3; cdr3_length: 15; cdr3_nt: TGTGCCAGCAGTTACTCGGGGGAGTTCACAGATACGCAGTATTTT; cdr3_aa: CASSYSGEFTDTQYF
clone_size: NA; d_call: TRBD1; v_call: TRBV28; j_call: TRBJ1-4; cdr3_length: 18; cdr3_nt: TGTGCCAGCATCCCTACTCAGAGGACAGGGGCCTCTAATGAAAAACTGTTTTTT; cdr3_aa: CASIPTQRTGASNEKLFF
clone_size: few; d_call: TRBD1; v_call: TRBV4-1; j_call: TRBJ1-2; cdr3_length: 15; cdr3_nt: TGCGCCAGCAGCCGTCCCGGGACAGGTACCTATGGCTACACCTTC; cdr3_aa: CASSRPGTGTYGYTF
clone_size: NA; d_call: NA; v_call: TRBV3-1/TRBV3-2; j_call: TRBJ2-2; cdr3_length: 15; cdr3_nt: TGTGCCAGCAGCGGACTGTCAGGTGGGGCCGGGGAGCTGTTTTTT; cdr3_aa: CASSGLSGGAGELFF
clone_size: NA; d_call: NA; v_call: TRBV9; j_call: TRBJ1-3; cdr3_length: 16; cdr3_nt: TGTGCCAGCAGCGTAAGGCCCGGAATCTCTGGAAACACCATATATTTT; cdr3_aa: CASSVRPGISGNTIYF
clone_size: NA; d_call: NA; v_call: TRBV10-3; j_call: TRBJ1-5; cdr3_length: 14; cdr3_nt: TGTGCCACCTACTCCGGACAAGGCAATCAGCCCCAGCATTTT; cdr3_aa: CATYSGQGNQPQHF